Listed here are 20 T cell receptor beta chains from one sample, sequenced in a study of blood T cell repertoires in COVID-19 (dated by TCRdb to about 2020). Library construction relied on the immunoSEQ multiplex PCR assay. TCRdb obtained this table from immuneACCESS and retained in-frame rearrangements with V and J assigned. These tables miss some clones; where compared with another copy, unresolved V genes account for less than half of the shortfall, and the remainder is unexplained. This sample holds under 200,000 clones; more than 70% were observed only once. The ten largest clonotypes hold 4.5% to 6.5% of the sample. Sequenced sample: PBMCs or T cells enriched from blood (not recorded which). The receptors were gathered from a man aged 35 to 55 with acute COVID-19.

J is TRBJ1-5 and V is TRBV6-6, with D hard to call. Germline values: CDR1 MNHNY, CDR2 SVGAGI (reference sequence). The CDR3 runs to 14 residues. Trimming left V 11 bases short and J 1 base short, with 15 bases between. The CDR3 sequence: CAGSGAESNQPQHF. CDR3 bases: TGTGCCGGATCTGGAGCAGAGAGCAATCAGCCCCAGCATTTT.

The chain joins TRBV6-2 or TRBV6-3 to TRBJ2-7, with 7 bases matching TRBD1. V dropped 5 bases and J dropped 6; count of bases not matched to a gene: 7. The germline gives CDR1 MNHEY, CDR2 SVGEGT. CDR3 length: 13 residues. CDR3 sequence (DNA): TGTGCCAGCAGTACGGGACAGCTCCTCGAGCAGTACTTC. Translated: CASSTGQLLEQYF.

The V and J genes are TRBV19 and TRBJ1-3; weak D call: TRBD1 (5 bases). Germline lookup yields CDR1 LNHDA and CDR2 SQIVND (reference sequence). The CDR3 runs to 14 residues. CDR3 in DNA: TGTGGCACGCAAGGACATAACACTGGAAACACCATATATTTT. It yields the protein CGTQGHNTGNTIYF. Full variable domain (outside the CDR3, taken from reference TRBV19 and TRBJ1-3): DGGITQSPKYLFRKEGQNVTLSCEQNLNHDAMYWYRQDPGQGLRLIYYSQIVNDFQKGDIAEGYSVSREKKESFPLTVTSAQKNPTAFYLCGTQGHNTGNTIYFGEGSWLTVV.

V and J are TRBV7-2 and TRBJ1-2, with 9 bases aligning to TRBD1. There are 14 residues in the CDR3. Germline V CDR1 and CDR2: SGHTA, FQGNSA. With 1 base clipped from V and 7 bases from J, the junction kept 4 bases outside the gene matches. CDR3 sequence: CASSLGGTGTGYTF. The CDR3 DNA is TGTGCCAGCAGCTTAGGCGGGACAGGGACTGGCTACACCTTC.

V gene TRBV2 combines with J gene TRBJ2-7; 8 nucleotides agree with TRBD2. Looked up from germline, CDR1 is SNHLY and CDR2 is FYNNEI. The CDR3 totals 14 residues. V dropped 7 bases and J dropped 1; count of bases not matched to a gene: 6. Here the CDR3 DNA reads TGTGCCAGCAAAACTAGCGGAAGTTCCTACGAGCAGTACTTC. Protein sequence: CASKTSGSSYEQYF.

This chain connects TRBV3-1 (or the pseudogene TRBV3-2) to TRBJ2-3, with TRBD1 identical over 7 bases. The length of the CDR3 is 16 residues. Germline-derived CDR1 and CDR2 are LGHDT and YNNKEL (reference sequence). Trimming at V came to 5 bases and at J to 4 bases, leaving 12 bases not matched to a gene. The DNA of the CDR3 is TGTGCCAGCAGCTTTATGGCGGTAGGGGGCGCAGATACGCAGTATTTT. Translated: CASSFMAVGGADTQYF.

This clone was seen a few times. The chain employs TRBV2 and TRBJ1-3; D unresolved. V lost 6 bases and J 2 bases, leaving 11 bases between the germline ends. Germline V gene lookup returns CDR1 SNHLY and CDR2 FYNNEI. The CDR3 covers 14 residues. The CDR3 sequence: CASSSYSTGNTIYF. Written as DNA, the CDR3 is TGTGCCAGCAGCTCTTACAGCACTGGAAACACCATATATTTT.

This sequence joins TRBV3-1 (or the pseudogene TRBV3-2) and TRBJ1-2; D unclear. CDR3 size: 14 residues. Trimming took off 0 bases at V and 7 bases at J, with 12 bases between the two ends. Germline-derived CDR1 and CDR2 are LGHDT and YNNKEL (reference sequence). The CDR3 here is CASSQEKVSGGYTF. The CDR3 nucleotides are TGTGCCAGCAGCCAAGAAAAAGTCAGTGGTGGCTACACCTTC.

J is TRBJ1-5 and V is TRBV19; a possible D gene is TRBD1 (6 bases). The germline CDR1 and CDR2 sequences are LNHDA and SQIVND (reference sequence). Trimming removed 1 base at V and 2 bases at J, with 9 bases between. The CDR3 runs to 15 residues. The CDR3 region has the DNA TGTGCCAGTAGTATAGGTCGACAGGGCAATCAGCCCCAGCATTTT. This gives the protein CASSIGRQGNQPQHF.

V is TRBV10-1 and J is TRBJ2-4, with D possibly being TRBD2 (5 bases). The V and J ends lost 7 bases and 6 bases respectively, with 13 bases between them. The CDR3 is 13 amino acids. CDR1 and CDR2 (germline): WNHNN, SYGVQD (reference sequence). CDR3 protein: CASKSRTGNIQYF. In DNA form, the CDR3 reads TGCGCCAGCAAGTCACGGACTGGAAACATTCAGTACTTC.

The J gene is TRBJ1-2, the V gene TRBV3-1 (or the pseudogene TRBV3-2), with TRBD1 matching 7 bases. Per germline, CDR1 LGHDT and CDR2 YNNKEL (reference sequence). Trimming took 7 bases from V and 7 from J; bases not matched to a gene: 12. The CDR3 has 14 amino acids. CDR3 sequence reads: CASTPVLGGAGYTF. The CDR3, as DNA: TGTGCCAGCACCCCTGTACTAGGGGGCGCTGGCTACACCTTC.

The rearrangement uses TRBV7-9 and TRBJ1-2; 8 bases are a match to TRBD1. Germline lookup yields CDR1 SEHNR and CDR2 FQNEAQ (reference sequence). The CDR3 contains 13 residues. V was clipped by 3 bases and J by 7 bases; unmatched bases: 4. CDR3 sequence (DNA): TGTGCCAGCAGCTTGGGACAGGCCGTTGGCTACACCTTC. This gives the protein CASSLGQAVGYTF. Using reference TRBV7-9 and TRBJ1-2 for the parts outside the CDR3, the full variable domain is DTGVSQNPRHKITKRGQNVTFRCDPISEHNRLYWYRQTLGQGPEFLTYFQNEAQLEKSRLLSDRFSAERPKGSFSTLEIQRTEQGDSAMYLCASSLGQAVGYTFGSGTRLTVV.

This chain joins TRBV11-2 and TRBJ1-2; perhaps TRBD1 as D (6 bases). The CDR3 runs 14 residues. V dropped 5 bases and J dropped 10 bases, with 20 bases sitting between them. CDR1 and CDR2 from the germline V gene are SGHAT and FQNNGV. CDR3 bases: TGTGCCAGCAGCCCTCAGGGGAATCTTTGGTCCTACACCTTC. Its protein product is CASSPQGNLWSYTF.

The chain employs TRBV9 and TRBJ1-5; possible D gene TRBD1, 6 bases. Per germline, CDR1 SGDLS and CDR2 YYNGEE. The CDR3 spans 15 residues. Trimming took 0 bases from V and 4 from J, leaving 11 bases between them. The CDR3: CASSVEGTPNQPQHF. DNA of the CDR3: TGTGCCAGCAGCGTAGAGGGGACACCTAATCAGCCCCAGCATTTT. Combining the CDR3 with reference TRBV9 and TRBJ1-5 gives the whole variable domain DSGVTQTPKHLITATGQRVTLRCSPRSGDLSVYWYQQSLDQGLQFLIQYYNGEERAKGNILERFSAQQFPDLHSELNLSSLELGDSALYFCASSVEGTPNQPQHFGDGTRLSIL.

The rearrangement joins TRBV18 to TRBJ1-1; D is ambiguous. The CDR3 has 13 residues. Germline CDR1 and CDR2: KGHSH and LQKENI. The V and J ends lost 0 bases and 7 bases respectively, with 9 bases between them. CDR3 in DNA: TGTGCCAGCTCACCACCTAATGGAGATGAAGCTTTCTTT. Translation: CASSPPNGDEAFF.

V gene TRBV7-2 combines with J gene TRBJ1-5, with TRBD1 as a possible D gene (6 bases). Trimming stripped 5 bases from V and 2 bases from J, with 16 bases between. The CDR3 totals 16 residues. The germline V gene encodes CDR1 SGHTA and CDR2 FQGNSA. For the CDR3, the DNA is TGTGCCAGCAGCCCTCCCAGGGGTGCGGGCAATCAGCCCCAGCATTTT. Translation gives CASSPPRGAGNQPQHF. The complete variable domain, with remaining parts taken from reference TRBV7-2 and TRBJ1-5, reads GAGVSQSPSNKVTEKGKDVELRCDPISGHTALYWYRQSLGQGLEFLIYFQGNSAPDKSGLPSDRFSAERTGGSVSTLTIQRTQQEDSAVYLCASSPPRGAGNQPQHFGDGTRLSIL.

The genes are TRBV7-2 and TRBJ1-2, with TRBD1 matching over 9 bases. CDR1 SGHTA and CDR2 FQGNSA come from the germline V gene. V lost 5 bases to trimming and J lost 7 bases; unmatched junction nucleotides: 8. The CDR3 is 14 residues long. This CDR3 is CASSLKGQGLGYTF. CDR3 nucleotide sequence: TGTGCCAGCAGCCTAAAAGGACAGGGGCTTGGCTACACCTTC.

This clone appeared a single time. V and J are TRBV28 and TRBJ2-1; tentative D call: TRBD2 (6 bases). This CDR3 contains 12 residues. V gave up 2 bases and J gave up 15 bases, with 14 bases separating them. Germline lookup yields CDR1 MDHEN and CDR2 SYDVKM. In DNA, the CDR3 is TGTGCCAGCAGTTTACGGGTTAGCGGTAGGTTCTTC. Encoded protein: CASSLRVSGRFF.

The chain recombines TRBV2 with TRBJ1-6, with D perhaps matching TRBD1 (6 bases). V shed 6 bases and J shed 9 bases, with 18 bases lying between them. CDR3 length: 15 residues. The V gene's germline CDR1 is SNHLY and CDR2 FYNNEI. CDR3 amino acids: CASRGGTQGSSPLHF. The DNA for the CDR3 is TGTGCCAGCAGGGGGGGGACGCAGGGGAGTTCACCCCTCCACTTT. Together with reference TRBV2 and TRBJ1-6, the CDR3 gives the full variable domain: EPEVTQTPSHQVTQMGQEVILRCVPISNHLYFYWYRQILGQKVEFLVSFYNNEISEKSEIFDDQFSVERPDGSNFTLKIRSTKLEDSAMYFCASRGGTQGSSPLHFGNGTRLTVT.

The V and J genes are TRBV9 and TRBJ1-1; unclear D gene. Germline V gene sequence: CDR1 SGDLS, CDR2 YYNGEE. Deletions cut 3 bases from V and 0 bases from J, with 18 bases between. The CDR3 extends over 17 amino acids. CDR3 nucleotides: TGTGCCAGCAGCGGGAGGAGAGTACATTGTCTGAACACTGAAGCTTTCTTT. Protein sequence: CASSGRRVHCLNTEAFF.